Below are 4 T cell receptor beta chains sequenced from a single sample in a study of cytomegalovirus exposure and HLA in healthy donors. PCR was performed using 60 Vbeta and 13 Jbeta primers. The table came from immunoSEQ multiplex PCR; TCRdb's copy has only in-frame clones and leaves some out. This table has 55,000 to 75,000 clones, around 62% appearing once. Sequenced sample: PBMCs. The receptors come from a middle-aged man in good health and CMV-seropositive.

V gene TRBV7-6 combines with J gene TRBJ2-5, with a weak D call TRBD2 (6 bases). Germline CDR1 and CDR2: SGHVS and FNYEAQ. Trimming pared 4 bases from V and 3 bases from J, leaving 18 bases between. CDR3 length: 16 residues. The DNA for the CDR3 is TGTGCCAGCAGCTCCGCCCTGCGTGGCGGGGAAGAGACCCAGTACTTC. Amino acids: CASSSALRGGEETQYF.

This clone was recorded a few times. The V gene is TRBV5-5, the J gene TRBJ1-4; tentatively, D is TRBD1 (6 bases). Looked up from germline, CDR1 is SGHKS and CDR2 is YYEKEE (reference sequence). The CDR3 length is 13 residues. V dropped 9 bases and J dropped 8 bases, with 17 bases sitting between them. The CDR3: CATQTGPREKLFF. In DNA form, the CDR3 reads TGTGCCACCCAGACAGGCCCCCGCGAAAAACTGTTTTTT.

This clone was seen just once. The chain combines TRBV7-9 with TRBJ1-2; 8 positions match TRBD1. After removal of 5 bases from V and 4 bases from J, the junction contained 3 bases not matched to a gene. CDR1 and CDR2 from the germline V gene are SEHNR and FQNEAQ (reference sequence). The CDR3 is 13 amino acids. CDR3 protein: CASSIGQGYGYTF. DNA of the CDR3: TGTGCCAGCAGCATTGGACAGGGCTATGGCTACACCTTC.

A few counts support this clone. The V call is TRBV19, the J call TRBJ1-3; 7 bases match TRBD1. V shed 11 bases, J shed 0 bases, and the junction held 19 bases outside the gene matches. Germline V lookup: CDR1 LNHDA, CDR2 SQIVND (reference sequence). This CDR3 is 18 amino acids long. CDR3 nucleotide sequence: TGTGCCTCCTCCAGTACCAGACAGGGAGCGACCTCTGGAAACACCATATATTTT. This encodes CASSSTRQGATSGNTIYF.